This T cell receptor (beta chain) was captured in a study of T cells in Graves' hyperthyroidism and ophthalmopathy. Study as a whole: Any treatment followed the collection of peripheral blood at initial diagnosis. The study's findings and limits: Also found in blood were most expanded thyroid clonotypes above 0.001. The model predicted ophthalmopathy a median around 6.5 months before onset.

Every diagnosis used clinical symptoms, serum thyroxine and TRAb, thyroid ultrasound and orbital computed tomography. The source material, RNA transcripts, was used to amplify TCR beta CDR3 regions. The HTBI primer set was used in a first-round RT-PCR of the TCR CDR3. MiXCR, run by TCRdb on the multiplex PCR reads, gives a single entry per CDR3 protein. Of some 600,000 distinct CDR3 sequences listed, around 13% are singletons. CDR3 length: 14 amino acids. V lost 8 bases and J lost 2; bases outside the gene matches: 8. CDR1 and CDR2 from the germline V gene are KGHSH and LQKENI. Ten or more counts support this clonotype. The antigen is undetermined.

The chain has TRBV18 and TRBJ2-5; 7 bases are shared with TRBD1. This TCR came from a woman aged 25 to 45 with Graves' hyperthyroidism that later progressed to Graves' ophthalmopathy. Sequenced: blood. Here the CDR3 DNA reads TGTGCCAGCAGCCCCGGACAGGCACAAGAGACCCAGTACTTC. As protein: CASSPGQAQETQYF. The whole variable domain, remainder taken from reference TRBV18 and TRBJ2-5, is NAGVMQNPRHLVRRRGQEARLRCSPMKGHSHVYWYRQLPEEGLKFMVYLQKENIIDESGMPKERFSAEFPKEGPSILRIQQVVRGDSAAYFCASSPGQAQETQYFGPGTRLLVL.